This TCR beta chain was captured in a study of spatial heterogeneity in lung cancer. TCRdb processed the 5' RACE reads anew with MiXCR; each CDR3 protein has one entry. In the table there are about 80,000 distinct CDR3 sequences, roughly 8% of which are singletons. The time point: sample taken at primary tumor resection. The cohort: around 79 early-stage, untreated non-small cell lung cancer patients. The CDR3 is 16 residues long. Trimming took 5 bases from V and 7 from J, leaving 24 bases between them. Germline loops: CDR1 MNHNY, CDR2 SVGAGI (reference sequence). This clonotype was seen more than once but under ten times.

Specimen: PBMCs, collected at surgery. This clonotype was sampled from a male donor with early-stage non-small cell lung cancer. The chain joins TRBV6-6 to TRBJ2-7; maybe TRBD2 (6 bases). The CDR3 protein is CASSGRLGTGNLEQYF. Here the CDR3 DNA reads TGTGCCAGCAGTGGGCGCCTCGGGACTGGGAATCTAGAGCAGTACTTC.